This T cell receptor beta chain originates from a study of shared T cell receptors in the human thymus. The assay was immunoSEQ multiplex PCR, and TCRdb's table has in-frame clones only and misses some. The profile shows about 380,000 clones, approximately 95% of them singletons. Germline V lookup: CDR1 MNHEY, CDR2 SMNVEV (reference sequence). V lost 8 bases and J lost 5; bases outside the gene matches: 25. This CDR3 region has 19 residues. Sequencing was carried out using thymocytes. This receptor was obtained from a human donor. The chain employs TRBV27 and TRBJ2-5; 8 positions agree with TRBD1. The chain's CDR3 is CASDYQPPVTGVERETQYF. DNA for the CDR3: TGTGCCAGCGATTATCAGCCTCCGGTGACAGGGGTAGAGAGGGAGACCCAGTACTTC.